These 20 T cell receptor beta chains originate from one sample sequenced in a study of T cell responses to AZD1222 COVID-19 vaccine. Profiled with immunoSEQ multiplex PCR; TCRdb holds only in-frame clones, not every one. The data show around 200,000 clones, around 90% seen once. Material: peripheral blood, obtained 28 days after the second AZD1222 dose. These receptors originate from an adult who received the AZD1222 COVID-19 vaccine.

A note on this clone: Sequence at one end of the junction differs from germline and may be a read error. The chain is built from TRBV19 and TRBJ2-3; D is perhaps TRBD2 (7 bases). The germline gives CDR1 LNHDA, CDR2 SQIVND (reference sequence). The CDR3 runs to 18 residues. CDR3 in amino acids: CANSPSSPGGRLADTQYF. CDR3 nucleotides: TGTGCCAATAGTCCTTCTTCCCCCGGGGGGCGACTGGCAGATACGCAGTATTTT. Based on the CDR3 plus reference TRBV19 and TRBJ2-3, the full variable domain is DGGITQSPKYLFRKEGQNVTLSCEQNLNHDAMYWYRQDPGQGLRLIYYSQIVNDFQKGDIAEGYSVSREKKESFPLTVTSAQKNPTAFYLCANSPSSPGGRLADTQYFGPGTRLTVL.

The CDR3 DNA reads as TGTGCCAGCAGGCGGGCCCAAGAGACCCAGTACTTC. It yields the protein CASRRAQETQYF. The V call is TRBV27, the J call TRBJ2-5; TRBD2 is a possible D gene (5 bases). The CDR3 sequence is 12 residues long. Trimming removed 6 bases at V and 1 base at J, with 6 bases between. Germline V lookup: CDR1 MNHEY, CDR2 SMNVEV (reference sequence).

The J gene is TRBJ1-1, the V gene TRBV30; perhaps TRBD1 as D (5 bases). V lost 3 bases and J 1 base, leaving 9 bases between the germline ends. The germline V gene has CDR1 GTSNPN and CDR2 SVGIG (reference sequence). This CDR3 is built from 13 residues. CDR3 loop: CAWRSGRNTEAFF. CDR3 DNA sequence: TGTGCCTGGAGGTCAGGGAGGAACACTGAAGCTTTCTTT.

The chain employs TRBV5-4 and TRBJ2-3; 9 nucleotides agree with TRBD2. Germline V gene lookup returns CDR1 SGHNT and CDR2 YYREEE (reference sequence). With V trimmed by 0 bases and J by 2 bases, 4 bases remained unmatched. This CDR3 spans 16 amino acids. The CDR3 is CASSLGAGGTTDTQYF. For the CDR3, the DNA is TGTGCCAGCAGCTTGGGAGCGGGAGGCACCACAGATACGCAGTATTTT. Full variable domain (missing parts from reference TRBV5-4 and TRBJ2-3): ETGVTQSPTHLIKTRGQQVTLRCSSQSGHNTVSWYQQALGQGPQFIFQYYREEENGRGNFPPRFSGLQFPNYSSELNVNALELDDSALYLCASSLGAGGTTDTQYFGPGTRLTVL.

The rearrangement uses TRBV28 and TRBJ2-1; perhaps TRBD1 as D (5 bases). This CDR3 is 18 amino acids long. V was cut by 2 bases and J by 0 bases, with 17 bases left in between. The germline CDR1 and CDR2 sequences are MDHEN and SYDVKM. CDR3 loop: CASSLRVGLGSSYNEQFF. CDR3 nucleotides: TGTGCCAGCAGTTTAAGGGTGGGGCTAGGTAGCTCCTACAATGAGCAGTTCTTC. Full variable domain (missing parts from reference TRBV28 and TRBJ2-1): DVKVTQSSRYLVKRTGEKVFLECVQDMDHENMFWYRQDPGLGLRLIYFSYDVKMKEKGDIPEGYSVSREKKERFSLILESASTNQTSMYLCASSLRVGLGSSYNEQFFGPGTRLTVL.

This chain links TRBV3-1 (or the pseudogene TRBV3-2) with TRBJ2-7; D gene ambiguous. This CDR3 has 12 amino acids. In germline, CDR1 is LGHDT, CDR2 YNNKEL (reference sequence). Deletions cut 0 bases from V and 3 bases from J, with 3 bases between. The CDR3 protein is CASSQEGYEQYF. As DNA, the CDR3 is TGTGCCAGCAGCCAAGAAGGCTACGAGCAGTACTTC.

This clone was observed a few times. The V gene is TRBV4-3, the J gene TRBJ1-1; no reliable D call. CDR1 is LGHNA, CDR2 YSLEER, per germline. Deletions cut 1 base from V and 2 bases from J, with 8 bases between. The CDR3 has 14 amino acids. CDR3 residues: CASSQARVNTEAFF. The CDR3 nucleotides are TGCGCCAGCAGCCAAGCCCGGGTTAACACTGAAGCTTTCTTT.

The V call is TRBV7-9, the J call TRBJ2-7, with a tentative D call TRBD1 (5 bases). CDR3 length equals 14 residues. Between the trimmed V and J ends, which lost 1 base and 4 bases, there was a span of 11 bases. Germline CDR1 reads SEHNR; CDR2 reads FQNEAQ (reference sequence). Written as DNA, the CDR3 is TGTGCCAGCAGCTTAGTCTCCAGGGCTTACGAGCAGTACTTC. Amino acid sequence: CASSLVSRAYEQYF. Full variable domain (missing parts from reference TRBV7-9 and TRBJ2-7): DTGVSQNPRHKITKRGQNVTFRCDPISEHNRLYWYRQTLGQGPEFLTYFQNEAQLEKSRLLSDRFSAERPKGSFSTLEIQRTEQGDSAMYLCASSLVSRAYEQYFGPGTRLTVT.

This sequence joins TRBV11-2 and TRBJ2-5, with a weak D call TRBD2 (5 bases). The CDR3 is 13 amino acids. In germline, CDR1 is SGHAT, CDR2 FQNNGV. V was shortened by 2 bases and J by 4 bases, with 8 bases between the two germline ends. The CDR3 nucleotides read TGTGCCAGCAGCTTACTTGGAGGAGAGACCCAGTACTTC. Amino acid sequence: CASSLLGGETQYF.

The V call is TRBV20-1, the J call TRBJ1-1; D remains unclear. CDR1 DFQATT and CDR2 SNEGSKA come from the germline V gene (reference sequence). V lost 3 bases to trimming and J lost 5 bases, with 13 bases between them. The CDR3 spans 13 residues. This CDR3 is CSASAPGITEAFF. The CDR3 DNA sequence: TGCAGTGCTAGTGCCCCGGGGATAACTGAAGCTTTCTTT.

The chain uses TRBV7-9 and TRBJ2-7; D is unclear. Trimming stripped 1 base from V and 6 bases from J, with 7 bases between. The V gene's germline CDR1 is SEHNR and CDR2 FQNEAQ (reference sequence). The CDR3 contains 12 residues. The CDR3 loop reads CASSLGSAEQYF. The DNA for the CDR3 is TGTGCCAGCAGCTTAGGATCGGCCGAGCAGTACTTC. Full variable domain (remainder filled in from reference TRBV7-9 and TRBJ2-7): DTGVSQNPRHKITKRGQNVTFRCDPISEHNRLYWYRQTLGQGPEFLTYFQNEAQLEKSRLLSDRFSAERPKGSFSTLEIQRTEQGDSAMYLCASSLGSAEQYFGPGTRLTVT.

A few counts support this clone. V is TRBV11-3 and J is TRBJ2-7; possibly TRBD1 or TRBD2 for D (5 bases each). V was pared by 5 bases and J by 4 bases, with 12 bases between. Germline V CDR1 and CDR2: SGHNT, YENEEA. The CDR3 has 13 residues. CDR3 in DNA: TGTGCCAGCAGCCCTGGGACGGTATACGAGCAGTACTTC. Translating it yields CASSPGTVYEQYF.

The CDR3 DNA is TGTGCCAGTAGTAAAGAGGACAGGCCTGGGGCCAACGTCCTGACTTTC. Translation: CASSKEDRPGANVLTF. The J gene is TRBJ2-6, the V gene TRBV19, with 7 bases matching TRBD1. The V gene end was trimmed by 4 bases and the J gene end by 2 bases; junction bases not matched to a gene: 5. The CDR3 consists of 16 residues. Germline V gives CDR1 LNHDA, CDR2 SQIVND (reference sequence).

The V gene is TRBV6-6, the J gene TRBJ2-3; D perhaps matches TRBD1 (6 bases). Looked up from germline, CDR1 is MNHNY and CDR2 is SVGAGI (reference sequence). The CDR3 has 15 residues. The germline V and J ends were trimmed by 2 bases and 0 bases, with 9 bases remaining between them. CDR3 loop: CASSYNRASTDTQYF. The CDR3 DNA sequence: TGTGCCAGCAGTTACAACAGGGCTAGCACAGATACGCAGTATTTT.

This chain joins TRBV14 and TRBJ2-2; 8 nucleotides line up with TRBD1. Per the germline V gene, CDR1 is SGHDN and CDR2 is FVKESK. V lost 6 bases and J lost 4; bases outside the gene matches: 4. This CDR3 has 14 residues. CDR3 in amino acids: CASSRQGSTGELFF. CDR3 bases: TGTGCCAGCAGTCGACAGGGGAGCACCGGGGAGCTGTTTTTT.

The chain has TRBV5-1 and TRBJ1-1; D is uncertain. The CDR3 runs 15 residues. V lost 0 bases to trimming and J lost 0 bases, with 9 bases between them. The germline CDR1 and CDR2 sequences are SGHRS and YFSETQ. The CDR3 sequence is CASSLDTAMNTEAFF. The CDR3 coding sequence is TGCGCCAGCAGCTTGGATACAGCTATGAACACTGAAGCTTTCTTT.

The chain employs TRBV6-5 and TRBJ2-5; D is ambiguous. The CDR3 runs to 13 residues. Germline loops: CDR1 MNHEY, CDR2 SVGAGI. Trimming removed 0 bases at V and 5 bases at J, with 7 bases between. CDR3 in DNA: TGTGCCAGCAGTTACTCGGTAGTTGAGACCCAGTACTTC. This codes for CASSYSVVETQYF.

This chain joins TRBV7-9 and TRBJ1-4; 7 bases align to TRBD1. With 2 bases clipped from V and 4 bases from J, the junction kept 1 base outside the gene matches. The CDR3 loop spans 14 amino acids. Looked up from germline, CDR1 is SEHNR and CDR2 is FQNEAQ (reference sequence). CDR3: CASSLQGGNEKLFF. The CDR3 DNA follows: TGTGCCAGCAGCTTACAGGGGGGTAATGAAAAACTGTTTTTT.

The chain carries TRBV13 and TRBJ1-4; the D gene is possibly TRBD1 (5 bases). Germline CDR1 is PRHDT and CDR2 is FYEKMQ (reference sequence). The CDR3 covers 15 residues. V gave up 5 bases and J gave up 4 bases, with 14 bases separating them. The CDR3 protein is CASSPQRGINEKLFF. CDR3 bases: TGTGCCAGCAGCCCCCAACGGGGGATTAATGAAAAACTGTTTTTT.

The rearrangement joins TRBV9 to TRBJ2-7, with D hard to call. The CDR3 is 16 residues long. The ends were cut back, 0 bases at V and 0 bases at J, with 13 bases in the middle. From germline, CDR1 is SGDLS and CDR2 YYNGEE. The CDR3 sequence is CASSVEPSPSSYEQYF. DNA for the CDR3: TGTGCCAGCAGCGTAGAGCCATCCCCGAGCTCCTACGAGCAGTACTTC.